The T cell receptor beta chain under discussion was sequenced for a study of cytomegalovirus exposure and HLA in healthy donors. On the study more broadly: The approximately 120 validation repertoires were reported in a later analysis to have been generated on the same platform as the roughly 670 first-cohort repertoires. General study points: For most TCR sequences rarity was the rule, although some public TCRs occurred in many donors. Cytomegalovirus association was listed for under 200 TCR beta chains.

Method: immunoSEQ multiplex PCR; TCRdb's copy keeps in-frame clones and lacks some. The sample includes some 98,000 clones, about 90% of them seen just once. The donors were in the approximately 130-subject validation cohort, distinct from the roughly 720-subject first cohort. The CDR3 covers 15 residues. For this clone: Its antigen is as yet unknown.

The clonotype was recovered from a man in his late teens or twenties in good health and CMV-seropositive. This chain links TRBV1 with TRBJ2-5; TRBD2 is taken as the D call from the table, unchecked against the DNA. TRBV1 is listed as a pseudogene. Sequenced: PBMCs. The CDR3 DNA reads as TGCACCAGCAGCCATCAGCGGGGGGGCCTAGAGACCCAGTACTTC. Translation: CTSSHQRGGLETQYF.